This T cell receptor (beta chain) was profiled in a study of human T cells and chemical hapten exposure. This clonotype was detected many times. TCRdb used MiXCR to reprocess the RACE reads, holding one entry per CDR3 protein. The sample records some 39,000 distinct CDR3 sequences, 6.5% to 8% being singletons. The germline gives CDR1 MNHEY, CDR2 SVGEGT. Trimming at V came to 6 bases and at J to 0 bases, leaving 2 bases not matched to a gene. This CDR3 has 14 residues. Time point reported: pre-sensitization, week 0. Treatment meaning: therapeutic diphenylcyclopropenone sensitization with weekly scalp DPC. Each patch test followed a blood draw.

This specimen consisted of whole blood, obtained in connection with sensitization to the hapten diphenylcyclopropenone (DPC). This chain joins TRBV6-2 or TRBV6-3 and TRBJ2-1, with 7 nucleotides matching TRBD2. The receptor was derived from a woman aged 50 to 60 with alopecia areata. Some clones in this sample may be carry-over from other donors' samples. For the CDR3, the DNA is TGTGCCAGCAGACGGACTAGCTCCTACAATGAGCAGTTCTTC. Encoded protein: CASRRTSSYNEQFF.